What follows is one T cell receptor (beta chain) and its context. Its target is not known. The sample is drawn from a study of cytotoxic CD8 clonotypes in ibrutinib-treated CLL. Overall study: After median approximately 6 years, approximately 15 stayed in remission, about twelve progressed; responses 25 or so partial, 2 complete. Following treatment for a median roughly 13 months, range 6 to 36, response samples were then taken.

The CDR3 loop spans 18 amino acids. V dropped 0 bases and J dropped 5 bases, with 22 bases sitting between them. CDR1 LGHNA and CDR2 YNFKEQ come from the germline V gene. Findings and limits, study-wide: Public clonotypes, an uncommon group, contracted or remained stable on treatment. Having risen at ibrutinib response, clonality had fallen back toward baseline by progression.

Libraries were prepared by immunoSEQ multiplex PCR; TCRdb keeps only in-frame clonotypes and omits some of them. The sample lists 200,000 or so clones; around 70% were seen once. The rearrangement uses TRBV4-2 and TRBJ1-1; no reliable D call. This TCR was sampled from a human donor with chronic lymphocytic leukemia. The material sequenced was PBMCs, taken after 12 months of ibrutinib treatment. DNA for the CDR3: TGTGCCAGCAGCCAAGAATTTTCCATTGGGTCAATGGGAACTGAAGCTTTCTTT. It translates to CASSQEFSIGSMGTEAFF.